Listed below are T cell receptor beta chains from one sample, sequenced in a study of blood T cells in healthy people across ages. One entry per CDR3 protein, called by TCRdb with MiXCR from the 5' RACE reads. Counted here are over 950,000 distinct CDR3 sequences, more than 30% occurring once; the ten biggest clones make up roughly 14%. Sequenced material: blood. These receptors came from a man younger than 30 in good health. CDR3s include the opening cysteine and the closing phenylalanine or tryptophan. A D gene is named only where the DNA matches it firmly. Clone size, where shown, is once, few, many, or a class for clones that have expanded.

>TRBJ1-2|-|15|-|TRBV4-3
TGCGCCAGCAGCCAAGAGGAGGGGATAGAGGGAGGCTACACCTTC
CASSQEEGIEGGYTF
>TRBJ1-2|-|12|-|TRBV28
TGTGCCAGCAGTTCTAACAGGAATATATACACCTTC
CASSSNRNIYTF
>TRBJ2-3|once|14|TRBD1|TRBV5-1
TGCGCCAGCAGCTCGGGACAGGAGCGTGATACGCAGTATTTT
CASSSGQERDTQYF
>TRBJ2-3|-|13|-|TRBV12-3/TRBV12-4
TGTGCCAGTACAGGGCGGGGCGCAGATACGCAGTATTTT
CASTGRGADTQYF
>TRBJ1-1|-|16|TRBD1|TRBV27
TGTGCCAGCAGTAGCCCGACACAGGGGGCGCGGTGGAGGGCTTTCTTT
CASSSPTQGARWRAFF
>TRBJ2-2|-|14|-|TRBV3-1
TGTGCCAGCCGGATAGCACCGAACACCGGGGAGCTGTTTTTT
CASRIAPNTGELFF
>TRBJ2-3|-|17|TRBD2|TRBV12-5
TGTGCTAGTGGTTTGGTACTGAGAGCGGGGGTCACAGATACGCAGTATTTT
CASGLVLRAGVTDTQYF
>TRBJ1-1|-|16|-|TRBV12-5
TGTGCTAGTGGTTTGGCCCTCGGGGGAATGAATACTGAAGCTTTCTTT
CASGLALGGMNTEAFF
>TRBJ2-7|few|14|-|TRBV6-2/TRBV6-3
TGTGCCAGCAGTCCCCCTGGTTATGCCTACGAGCAGTACTTC
CASSPPGYAYEQYF
>TRBJ2-5|few|16|-|TRBV7-2
TGTGCCAGCAGCTTAGACCTCTCACAGGGCGGAGAGACCCAGTACTTC
CASSLDLSQGGETQYF
>TRBJ1-6|-|18|-|TRBV6-2/TRBV6-3
TGTGCCAGCAGTAACAACAGCCGCCAGGGAGATTATAATTCACCCCTCCACTTT
CASSNNSRQGDYNSPLHF
>TRBJ1-2|-|16|-|TRBV18
TGTGCCAGCTCACCACGAGCTCCAGGGACAATGTTATCCGACACCTTC
CASSPRAPGTMLSDTF
>TRBJ2-7|-|14|TRBD2|TRBV29-1
TGCAGCGTTGCGCGGGGGGGCCTTTACAATGAGCAGTACTTC
CSVARGGLYNEQYF
>TRBJ2-1|many|10|-|TRBV20-1
TGCAGTGCAAGGAACAATGAGCAGTTCTTC
CSARNNEQFF
>TRBJ1-5|many|14|TRBD1|TRBV11-1
TGTGCCAGCAGCATGACAGGGACAGGTCAGCCCCAGCATTTT
CASSMTGTGQPQHF
>TRBJ1-1|-|17|-|TRBV7-2
TGTGCCAGCAGCTTCCCTTCACAGGAGACAGCGAACACTGAAGCTTTCTTT
CASSFPSQETANTEAFF
>TRBJ2-2|-|17|TRBD1|TRBV7-3
TGTGCCAGCAGCCCGACGGTGGGACAGCTAAAGACCGGGGAGCTGTTTTTT
CASSPTVGQLKTGELFF
>TRBJ2-5|many|15|TRBD1|TRBV29-1
TGCAGCGTCGTTGACCCCGACAGGGTGGACGAGACCCAGTACTTC
CSVVDPDRVDETQYF
>TRBJ2-7|-|14|-|TRBV12-3/TRBV12-4
TGTGCCAGCAGTCCTGGACAGTCCCTGAACGAGCAGTACTTC
CASSPGQSLNEQYF
>TRBJ1-4|-|16|TRBD1|TRBV3-1
TGTGCCAGCAGCCACTCAGACAGGGCCGGCTATGAAAAACTGTTTTTT
CASSHSDRAGYEKLFF
>TRBJ1-5|-|16|TRBD1|TRBV7-2
TGTGCCAGCAGCTTATCACAGGGGGCAGTGGGTCAGCCCCAGCATTTT
CASSLSQGAVGQPQHF
>TRBJ2-1|many|13|-|TRBV12-3/TRBV12-4
TGTGCCAGCAGCTTCGGGGTTGGTCGTGAGCAGTTCTTC
CASSFGVGREQFF
>TRBJ2-5|few|13|TRBD1|TRBV20-1
TGCAGTGCTTCGGACAGGGCTGTGGAGACCCAGTACTTC
CSASDRAVETQYF
>TRBJ2-5|-|15|TRBD2|TRBV11-2
TGTGCCAGCAGACATCCTAGCGGGGGGGACAATGAGCAGTACTTC
CASRHPSGGDNEQYF
>TRBJ2-5|few|15|-|TRBV7-2
TGTGCCAGCAGCTCCCCCGGGTTAGCTAGAGAGACCCAGTACTTC
CASSSPGLARETQYF
>TRBJ2-7|-|16|-|TRBV5-1
TGCGCCAGCAGTGGACCTCAGATTAGCTCCTACAATGAGCAGTACTTC
CASSGPQISSYNEQYF
>TRBJ2-7|many|13|TRBD1|TRBV6-5
TGTGCCAGCAGTTGGGGACAGGGCTACGAGCAGTACTTC
CASSWGQGYEQYF
>TRBJ1-2|-|15|TRBD1|TRBV5-1
TGCGCCAGCAGCTTGGTGTCAGGGGGGGACTATGGCTACACCTTC
CASSLVSGGDYGYTF
>TRBJ2-1|-|15|TRBD2|TRBV20-1
TGCAGTGCTATAACTGTCACTAGCGGGGACAATGAGCAGTTCTTC
CSAITVTSGDNEQFF
>TRBJ1-1|many|14|-|TRBV12-3/TRBV12-4
TGTGCCAGCAGTTTACGCCCCTTGGGCACTGAAGCTTTCTTT
CASSLRPLGTEAFF
>TRBJ1-6|once|14|-|TRBV14
TGTGCCAGCAGCCAAGCTCAGGGTTCTTATCCCCTCCACTTT
CASSQAQGSYPLHF